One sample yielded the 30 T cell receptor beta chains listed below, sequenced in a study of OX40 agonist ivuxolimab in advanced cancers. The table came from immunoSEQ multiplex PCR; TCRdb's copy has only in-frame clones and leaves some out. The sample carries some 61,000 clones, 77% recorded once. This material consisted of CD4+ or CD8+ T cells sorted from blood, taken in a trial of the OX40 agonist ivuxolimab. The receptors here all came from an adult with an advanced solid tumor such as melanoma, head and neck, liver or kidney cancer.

The CDR3 region is CASSLESGLRGEQFF. The CDR3 DNA follows: TGTGCCAGCAGCTTGGAATCCGGCCTCCGAGGTGAGCAGTTCTTC. The chain links TRBV5-8 to TRBJ2-1; the D is unclear. This CDR3 is 15 amino acids long. Germline V gives CDR1 SGHTS, CDR2 YDEGEE. Trimming cost V 0 bases and J 9 bases, with 16 bases left between them.

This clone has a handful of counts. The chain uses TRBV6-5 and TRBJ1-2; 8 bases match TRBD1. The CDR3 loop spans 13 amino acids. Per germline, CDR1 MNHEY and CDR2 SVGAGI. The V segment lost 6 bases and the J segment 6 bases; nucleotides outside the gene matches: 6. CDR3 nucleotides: TGTGCCAGCAGAGGACAGGGAAGGGATGGCTACACCTTC. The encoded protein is CASRGQGRDGYTF.

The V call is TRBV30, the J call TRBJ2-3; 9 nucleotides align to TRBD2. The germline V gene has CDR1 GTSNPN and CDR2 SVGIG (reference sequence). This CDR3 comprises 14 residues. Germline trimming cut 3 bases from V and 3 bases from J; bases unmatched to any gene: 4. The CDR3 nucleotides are TGTGCCTGGAGCCGAGCGGGGGGTACAGATACGCAGTATTTT. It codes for CAWSRAGGTDTQYF.

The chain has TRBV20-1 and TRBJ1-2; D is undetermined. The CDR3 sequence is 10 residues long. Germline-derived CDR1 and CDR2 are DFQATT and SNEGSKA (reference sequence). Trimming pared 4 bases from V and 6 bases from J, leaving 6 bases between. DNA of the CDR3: TGCAGTGCTATGCAGCATGGCTACACCTTC. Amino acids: CSAMQHGYTF.

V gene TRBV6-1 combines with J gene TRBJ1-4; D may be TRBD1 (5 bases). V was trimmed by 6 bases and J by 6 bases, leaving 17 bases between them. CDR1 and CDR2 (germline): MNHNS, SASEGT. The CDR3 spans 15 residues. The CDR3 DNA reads TGTGCCAGCAGGGGGACTGGGGCGGTTTATGAAAAACTGTTTTTT. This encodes CASRGTGAVYEKLFF.

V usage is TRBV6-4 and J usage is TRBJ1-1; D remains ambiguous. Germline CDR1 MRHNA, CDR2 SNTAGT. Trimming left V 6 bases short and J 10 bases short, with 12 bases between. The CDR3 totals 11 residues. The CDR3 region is CASRGIPRAFF. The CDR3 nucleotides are TGTGCCAGCAGGGGGATCCCACGAGCTTTCTTT.

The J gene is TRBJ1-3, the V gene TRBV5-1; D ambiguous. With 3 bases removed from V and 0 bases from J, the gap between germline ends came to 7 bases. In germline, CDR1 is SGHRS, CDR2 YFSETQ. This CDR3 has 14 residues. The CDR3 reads CASSYGSSGNTIYF. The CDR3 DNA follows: TGCGCCAGCAGCTACGGGTCCTCTGGAAACACCATATATTTT.

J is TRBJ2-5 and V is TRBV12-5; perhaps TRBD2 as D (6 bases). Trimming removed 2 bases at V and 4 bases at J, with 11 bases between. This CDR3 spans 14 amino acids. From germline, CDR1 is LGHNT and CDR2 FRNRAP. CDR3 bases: TGTGCTAGTGGTTTGTCCGGGACTCGAGAGACCCAGTACTTC. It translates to CASGLSGTRETQYF.

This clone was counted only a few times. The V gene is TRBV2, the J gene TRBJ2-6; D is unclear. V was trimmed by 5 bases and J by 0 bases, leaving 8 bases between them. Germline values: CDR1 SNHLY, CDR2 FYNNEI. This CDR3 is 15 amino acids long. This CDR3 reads CASSLGNSGANVLTF. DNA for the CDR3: TGTGCCAGCAGTCTTGGGAACTCTGGGGCCAACGTCCTGACTTTC.

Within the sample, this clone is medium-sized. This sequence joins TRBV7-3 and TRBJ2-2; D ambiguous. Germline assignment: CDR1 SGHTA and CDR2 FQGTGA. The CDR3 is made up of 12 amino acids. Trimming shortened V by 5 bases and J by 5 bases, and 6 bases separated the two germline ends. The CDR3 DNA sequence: TGTGCCAGCAGCCCACAAACCGGGGAGCTGTTTTTT. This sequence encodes CASSPQTGELFF.

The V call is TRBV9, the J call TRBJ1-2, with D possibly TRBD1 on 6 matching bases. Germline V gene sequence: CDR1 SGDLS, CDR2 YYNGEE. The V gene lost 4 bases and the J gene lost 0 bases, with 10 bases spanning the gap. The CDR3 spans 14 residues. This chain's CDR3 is CASSPQGSNYGYTF. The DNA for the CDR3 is TGTGCCAGCAGCCCACAGGGATCTAACTATGGCTACACCTTC.

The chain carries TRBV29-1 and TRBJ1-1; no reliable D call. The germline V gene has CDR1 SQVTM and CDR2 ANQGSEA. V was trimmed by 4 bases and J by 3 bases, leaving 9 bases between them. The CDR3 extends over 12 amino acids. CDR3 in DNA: TGCAGCGTTGCGAGACAAGACACTGAAGCTTTCTTT. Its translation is CSVARQDTEAFF.

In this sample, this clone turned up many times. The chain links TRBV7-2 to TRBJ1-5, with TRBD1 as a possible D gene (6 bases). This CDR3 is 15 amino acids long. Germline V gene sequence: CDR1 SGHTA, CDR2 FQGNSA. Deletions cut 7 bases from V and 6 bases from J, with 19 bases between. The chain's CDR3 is CASKAWAQGPQPQHF. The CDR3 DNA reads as TGTGCCAGCAAGGCCTGGGCACAGGGTCCTCAGCCCCAGCATTTT. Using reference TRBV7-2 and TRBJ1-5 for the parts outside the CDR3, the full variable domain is GAGVSQSPSNKVTEKGKDVELRCDPISGHTALYWYRQSLGQGLEFLIYFQGNSAPDKSGLPSDRFSAERTGGSVSTLTIQRTQQEDSAVYLCASKAWAQGPQPQHFGDGTRLSIL.

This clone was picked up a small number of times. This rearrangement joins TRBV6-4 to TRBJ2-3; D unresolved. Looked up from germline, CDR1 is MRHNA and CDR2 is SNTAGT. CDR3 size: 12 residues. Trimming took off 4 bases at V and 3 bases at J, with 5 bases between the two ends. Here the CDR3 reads CASSGGTDTQYF. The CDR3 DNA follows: TGTGCCAGCAGTGGGGGAACAGATACGCAGTATTTT.

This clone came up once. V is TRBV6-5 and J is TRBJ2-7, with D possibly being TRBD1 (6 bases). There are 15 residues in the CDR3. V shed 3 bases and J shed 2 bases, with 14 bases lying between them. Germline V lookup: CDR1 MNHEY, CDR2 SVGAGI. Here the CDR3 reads CASSYRAPGAYEQYF. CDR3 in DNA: TGTGCCAGCAGTTATCGGGCTCCAGGGGCCTACGAGCAGTACTTC.

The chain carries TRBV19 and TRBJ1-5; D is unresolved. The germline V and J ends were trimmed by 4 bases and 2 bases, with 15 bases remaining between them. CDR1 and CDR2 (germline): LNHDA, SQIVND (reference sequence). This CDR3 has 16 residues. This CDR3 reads CASSSSGLAGNQPQHF. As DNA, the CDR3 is TGTGCCAGTAGTAGTTCGGGGTTGGCTGGCAATCAGCCCCAGCATTTT.

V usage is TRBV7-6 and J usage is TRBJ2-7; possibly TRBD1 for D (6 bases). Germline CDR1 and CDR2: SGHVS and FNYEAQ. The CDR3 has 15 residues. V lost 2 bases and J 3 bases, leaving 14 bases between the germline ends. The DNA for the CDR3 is TGTGCCAGCAGCTTAATTGCAGGGGTCGTCTACGAGCAGTACTTC. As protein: CASSLIAGVVYEQYF.

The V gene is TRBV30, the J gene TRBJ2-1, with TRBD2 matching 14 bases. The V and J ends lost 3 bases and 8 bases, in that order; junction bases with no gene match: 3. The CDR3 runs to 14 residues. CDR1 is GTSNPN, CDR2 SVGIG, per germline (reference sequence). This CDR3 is CAWRTSGGAYEQFF. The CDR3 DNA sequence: TGTGCCTGGAGGACTAGCGGGGGGGCTTATGAGCAGTTCTTC. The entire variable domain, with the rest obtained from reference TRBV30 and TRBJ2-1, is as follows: SQTIHQWPATLVQPVGSPLSLECTVEGTSNPNLYWYRQAAGRGLQLLFYSVGIGQISSEVPQNLSASRPQDRQFILSSKKLLLSDSGFYLCAWRTSGGAYEQFFGPGTRLTVL.

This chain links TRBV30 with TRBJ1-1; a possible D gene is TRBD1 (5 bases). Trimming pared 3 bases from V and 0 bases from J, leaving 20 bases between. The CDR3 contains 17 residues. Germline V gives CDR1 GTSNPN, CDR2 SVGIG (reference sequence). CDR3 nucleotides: TGTGCCTGGAGCTCGGCACGGACAATAACCATGAACACTGAAGCTTTCTTT. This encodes CAWSSARTITMNTEAFF.

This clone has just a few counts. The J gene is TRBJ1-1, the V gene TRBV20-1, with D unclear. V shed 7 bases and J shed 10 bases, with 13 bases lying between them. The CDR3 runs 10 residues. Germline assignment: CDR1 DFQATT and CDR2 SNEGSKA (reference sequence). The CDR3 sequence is CSGDPGGAFF. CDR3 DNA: TGCAGTGGGGATCCGGGAGGAGCTTTCTTT.

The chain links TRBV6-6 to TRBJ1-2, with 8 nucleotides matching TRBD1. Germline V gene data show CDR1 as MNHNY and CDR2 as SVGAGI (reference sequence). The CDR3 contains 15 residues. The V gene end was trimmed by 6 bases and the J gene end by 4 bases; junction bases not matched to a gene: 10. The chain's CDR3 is CASRGGQGMFYGYTF. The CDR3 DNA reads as TGTGCCAGCAGAGGTGGACAGGGAATGTTCTATGGCTACACCTTC.

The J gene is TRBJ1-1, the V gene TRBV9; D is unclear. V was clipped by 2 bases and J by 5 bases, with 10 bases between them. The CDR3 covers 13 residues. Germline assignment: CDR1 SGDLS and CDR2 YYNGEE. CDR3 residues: CASSVSLETEAFF. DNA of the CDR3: TGTGCCAGCAGCGTTTCTCTAGAAACTGAAGCTTTCTTT.

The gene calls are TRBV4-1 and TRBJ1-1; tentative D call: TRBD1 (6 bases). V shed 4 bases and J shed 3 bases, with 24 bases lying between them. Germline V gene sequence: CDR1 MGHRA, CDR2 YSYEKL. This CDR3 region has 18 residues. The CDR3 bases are TGCGCCAGCAGCCCAAGAGGTATTAGTGGGCAGGGGTACACTGAAGCTTTCTTT. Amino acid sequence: CASSPRGISGQGYTEAFF.

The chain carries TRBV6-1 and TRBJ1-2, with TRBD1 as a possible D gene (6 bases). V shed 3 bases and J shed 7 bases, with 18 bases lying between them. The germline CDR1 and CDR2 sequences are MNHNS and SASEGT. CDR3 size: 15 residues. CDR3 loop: CASSELAGTSIGYTF. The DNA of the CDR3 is TGTGCCAGCAGTGAGTTAGCAGGGACATCTATTGGCTACACCTTC.

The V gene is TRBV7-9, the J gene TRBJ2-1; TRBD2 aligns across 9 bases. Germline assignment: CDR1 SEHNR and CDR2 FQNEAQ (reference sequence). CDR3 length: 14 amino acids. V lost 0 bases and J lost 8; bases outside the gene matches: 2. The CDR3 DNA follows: TGTGCCAGCAGCTTAGCGCGGGGGGGCGATGAGCAGTTCTTC. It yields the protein CASSLARGGDEQFF.

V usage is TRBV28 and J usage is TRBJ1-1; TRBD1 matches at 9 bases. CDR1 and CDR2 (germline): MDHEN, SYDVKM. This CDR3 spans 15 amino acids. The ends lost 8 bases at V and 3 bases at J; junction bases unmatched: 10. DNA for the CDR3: TGTGCCAGCTTAGACCGGGACAGGGCATACACTGAAGCTTTCTTT. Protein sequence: CASLDRDRAYTEAFF.

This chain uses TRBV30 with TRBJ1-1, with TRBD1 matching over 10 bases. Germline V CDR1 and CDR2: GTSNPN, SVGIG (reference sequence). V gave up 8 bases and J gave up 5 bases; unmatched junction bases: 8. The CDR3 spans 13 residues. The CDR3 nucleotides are TGTGCCGGCCGACAGGGGGCGGTAACTGAAGCTTTCTTT. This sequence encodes CAGRQGAVTEAFF.

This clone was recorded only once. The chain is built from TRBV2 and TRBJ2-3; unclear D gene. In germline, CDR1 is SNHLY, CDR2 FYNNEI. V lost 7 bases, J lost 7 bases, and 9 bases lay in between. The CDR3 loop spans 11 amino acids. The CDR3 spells CASMAQNTQYF. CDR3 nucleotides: TGTGCCAGCATGGCCCAAAATACGCAGTATTTT.

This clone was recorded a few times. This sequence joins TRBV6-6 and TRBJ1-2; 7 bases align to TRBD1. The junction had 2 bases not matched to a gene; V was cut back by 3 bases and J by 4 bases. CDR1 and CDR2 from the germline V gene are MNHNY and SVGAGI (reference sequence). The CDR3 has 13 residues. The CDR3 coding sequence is TGTGCCAGCAGTTATCGGGACAGCTATGGCTACACCTTC. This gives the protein CASSYRDSYGYTF.

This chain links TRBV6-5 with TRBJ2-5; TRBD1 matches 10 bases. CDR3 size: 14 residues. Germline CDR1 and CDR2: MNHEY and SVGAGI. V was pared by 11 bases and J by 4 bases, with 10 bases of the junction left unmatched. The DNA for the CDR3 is TGTGCCGGGCTCCGGGACAGGGGCCGAGAGACCCAGTACTTC. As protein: CAGLRDRGRETQYF.